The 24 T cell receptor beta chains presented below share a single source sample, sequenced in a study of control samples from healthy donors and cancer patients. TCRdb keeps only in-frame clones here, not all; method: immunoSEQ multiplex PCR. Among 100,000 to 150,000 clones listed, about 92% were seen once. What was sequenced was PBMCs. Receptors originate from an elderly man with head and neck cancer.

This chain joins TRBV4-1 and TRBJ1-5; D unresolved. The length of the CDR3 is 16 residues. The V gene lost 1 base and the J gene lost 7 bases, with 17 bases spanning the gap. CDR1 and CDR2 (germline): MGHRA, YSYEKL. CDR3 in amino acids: CASSQGRKGGGQPQHF. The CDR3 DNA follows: TGCGCCAGCAGCCAAGGTCGGAAGGGTGGAGGACAGCCCCAGCATTTT.

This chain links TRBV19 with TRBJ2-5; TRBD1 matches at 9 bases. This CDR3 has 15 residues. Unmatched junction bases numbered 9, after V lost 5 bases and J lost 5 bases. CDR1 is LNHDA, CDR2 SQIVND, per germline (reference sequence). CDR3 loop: CASSAQQGARETQYF. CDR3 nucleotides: TGTGCCAGTAGTGCACAACAGGGGGCGCGGGAGACCCAGTACTTC. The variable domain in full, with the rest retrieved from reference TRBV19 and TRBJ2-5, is DGGITQSPKYLFRKEGQNVTLSCEQNLNHDAMYWYRQDPGQGLRLIYYSQIVNDFQKGDIAEGYSVSREKKESFPLTVTSAQKNPTAFYLCASSAQQGARETQYFGPGTRLLVL.

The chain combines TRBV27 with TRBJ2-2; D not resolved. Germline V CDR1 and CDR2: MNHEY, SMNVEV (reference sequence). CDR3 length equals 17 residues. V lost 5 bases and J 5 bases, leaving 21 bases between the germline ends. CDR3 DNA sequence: TGTGCCAGCAGTCACATTACGGTACGCGGATGGACCGGGGAGCTGTTTTTT. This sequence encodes CASSHITVRGWTGELFF.

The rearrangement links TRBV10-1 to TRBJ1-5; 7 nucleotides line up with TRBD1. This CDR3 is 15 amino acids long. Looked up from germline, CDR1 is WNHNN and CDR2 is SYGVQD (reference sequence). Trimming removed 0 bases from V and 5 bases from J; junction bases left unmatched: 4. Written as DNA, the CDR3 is TGCGCCAGCAGTGAGTCGACAGGGAAGGATCAGCCCCAGCATTTT. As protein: CASSESTGKDQPQHF.

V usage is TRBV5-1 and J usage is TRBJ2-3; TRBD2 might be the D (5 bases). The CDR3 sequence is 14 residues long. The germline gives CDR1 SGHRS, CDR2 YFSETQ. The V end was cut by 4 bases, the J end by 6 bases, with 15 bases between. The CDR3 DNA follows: TGCGCCAGCAGCGAAAGCGGACCCACGGATACGCAGTATTTT. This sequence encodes CASSESGPTDTQYF.

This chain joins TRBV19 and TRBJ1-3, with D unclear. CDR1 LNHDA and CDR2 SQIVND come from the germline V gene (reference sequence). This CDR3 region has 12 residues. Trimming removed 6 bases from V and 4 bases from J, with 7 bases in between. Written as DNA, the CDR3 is TGTGCCAGTAGCCCGTTAGGAAACACCATATATTTT. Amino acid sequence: CASSPLGNTIYF.

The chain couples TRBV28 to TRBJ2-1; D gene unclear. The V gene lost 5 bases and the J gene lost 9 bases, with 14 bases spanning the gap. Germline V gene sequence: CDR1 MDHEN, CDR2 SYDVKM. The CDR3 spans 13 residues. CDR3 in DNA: TGTGCCAGCAGTCCCCACCGGACGAGTGAGCAGTTCTTC. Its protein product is CASSPHRTSEQFF. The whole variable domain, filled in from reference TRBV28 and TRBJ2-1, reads DVKVTQSSRYLVKRTGEKVFLECVQDMDHENMFWYRQDPGLGLRLIYFSYDVKMKEKGDIPEGYSVSREKKERFSLILESASTNQTSMYLCASSPHRTSEQFFGPGTRLTVL.

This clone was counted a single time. This CDR3 reads CASSYADREHEKLFF. For the CDR3, the DNA is TGTGCCAGCAGCTACGCGGACAGGGAACACGAAAAACTGTTTTTT. The V call is TRBV7-6, the J call TRBJ1-4; TRBD1 agrees at 8 bases. V trimming: 4 bases; J trimming: 8 bases; junction bases outside the gene matches: 9. The CDR3 has 15 residues. Per the germline V gene, CDR1 is SGHVS and CDR2 is FNYEAQ.

For the CDR3, the DNA is TGTGCCAGCAGTTTTGTAGGGGCGGCCTCTGGGGCCAACGTCCTGACTTTC. It specifies CASSFVGAASGANVLTF. The J gene is TRBJ2-6, the V gene TRBV27; weak D call: TRBD1 (5 bases). Trimming shortened V by 3 bases and J by 0 bases, and 12 bases separated the two germline ends. From germline, CDR1 is MNHEY and CDR2 SMNVEV (reference sequence). The CDR3 covers 17 residues.

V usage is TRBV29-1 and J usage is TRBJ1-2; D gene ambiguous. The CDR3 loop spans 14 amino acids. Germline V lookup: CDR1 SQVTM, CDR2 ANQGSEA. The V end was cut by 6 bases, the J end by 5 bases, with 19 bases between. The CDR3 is CSVAGGGRSYGYTF. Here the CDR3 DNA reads TGCAGCGTGGCGGGAGGAGGGCGGTCTTATGGCTACACCTTC.

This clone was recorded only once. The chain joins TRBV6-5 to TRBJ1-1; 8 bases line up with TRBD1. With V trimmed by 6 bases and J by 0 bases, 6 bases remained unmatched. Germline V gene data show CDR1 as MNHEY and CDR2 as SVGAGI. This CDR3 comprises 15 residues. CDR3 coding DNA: TGTGCCAGCAGCGGGACAGGCCTCGTGAACACTGAAGCTTTCTTT. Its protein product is CASSGTGLVNTEAFF.

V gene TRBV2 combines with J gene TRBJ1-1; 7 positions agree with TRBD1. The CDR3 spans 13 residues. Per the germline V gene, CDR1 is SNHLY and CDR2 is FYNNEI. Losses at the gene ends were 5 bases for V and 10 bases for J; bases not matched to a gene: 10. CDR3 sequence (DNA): TGTGCCAGCAGTCCGGAGGGGGCTGGAGGAGCTTTCTTT. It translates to CASSPEGAGGAFF. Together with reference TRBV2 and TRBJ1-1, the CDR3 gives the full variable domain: EPEVTQTPSHQVTQMGQEVILRCVPISNHLYFYWYRQILGQKVEFLVSFYNNEISEKSEIFDDQFSVERPDGSNFTLKIRSTKLEDSAMYFCASSPEGAGGAFFGQGTRLTVV.

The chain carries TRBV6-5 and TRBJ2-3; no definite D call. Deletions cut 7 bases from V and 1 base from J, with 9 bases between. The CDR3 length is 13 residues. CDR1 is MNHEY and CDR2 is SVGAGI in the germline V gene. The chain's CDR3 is CASIRPGTDTQYF. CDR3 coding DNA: TGTGCCAGCATTCGTCCTGGCACAGATACGCAGTATTTT.

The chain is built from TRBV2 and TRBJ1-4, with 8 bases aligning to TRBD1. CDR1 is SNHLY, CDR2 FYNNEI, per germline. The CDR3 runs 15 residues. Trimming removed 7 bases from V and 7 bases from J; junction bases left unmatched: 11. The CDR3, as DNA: TGTGCCAGCAATATTGGACAGGGCGTGGGTGAAAAACTGTTTTTT. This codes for CASNIGQGVGEKLFF.

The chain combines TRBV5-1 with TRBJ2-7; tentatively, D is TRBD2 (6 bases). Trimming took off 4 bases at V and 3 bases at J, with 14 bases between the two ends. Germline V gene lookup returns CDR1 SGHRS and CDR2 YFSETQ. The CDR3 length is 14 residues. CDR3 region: CASSRAGPIYEQYF. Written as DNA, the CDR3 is TGCGCCAGCAGCCGGGCGGGGCCCATCTACGAGCAGTACTTC.

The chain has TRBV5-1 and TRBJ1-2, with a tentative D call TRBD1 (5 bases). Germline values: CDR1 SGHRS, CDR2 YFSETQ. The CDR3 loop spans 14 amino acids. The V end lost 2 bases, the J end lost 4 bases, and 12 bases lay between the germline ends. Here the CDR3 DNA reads TGCGCCAGCAGCTTTCCAAGGGGCGGCTATGGCTACACCTTC. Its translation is CASSFPRGGYGYTF.

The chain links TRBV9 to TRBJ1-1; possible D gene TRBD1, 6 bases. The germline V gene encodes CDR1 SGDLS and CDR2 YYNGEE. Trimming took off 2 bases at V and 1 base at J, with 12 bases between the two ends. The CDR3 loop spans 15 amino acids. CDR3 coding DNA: TGTGCCAGCAGCGTGGCCCCGGGGGCGAACACTGAAGCTTTCTTT. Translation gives CASSVAPGANTEAFF.

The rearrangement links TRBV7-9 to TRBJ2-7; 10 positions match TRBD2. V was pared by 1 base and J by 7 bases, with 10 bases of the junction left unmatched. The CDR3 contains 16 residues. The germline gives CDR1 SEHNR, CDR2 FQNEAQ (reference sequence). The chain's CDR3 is CASSLDAAGGPGEQYF. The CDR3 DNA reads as TGTGCCAGCAGCTTAGACGCAGCGGGAGGGCCAGGGGAGCAGTACTTC.

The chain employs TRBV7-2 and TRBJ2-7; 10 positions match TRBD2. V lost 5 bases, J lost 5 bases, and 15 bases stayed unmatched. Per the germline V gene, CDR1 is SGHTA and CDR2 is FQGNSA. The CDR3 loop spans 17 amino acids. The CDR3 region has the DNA TGTGCCAGCAGCGAAGGGCTAGCGGGAGCCGATATGCACGAGCAGTACTTC. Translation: CASSEGLAGADMHEQYF.

The CDR3 sequence is CASSLEPPGGGSYEQYF. The CDR3 DNA sequence: TGTGCCAGCAGCTTAGAACCACCGGGAGGTGGATCCTACGAGCAGTACTTC. This chain links TRBV11-2 with TRBJ2-7; 7 bases are a match to TRBD2. The ends lost 0 bases at V and 1 base at J; junction bases unmatched: 9. The CDR3 is 17 amino acids. Germline values: CDR1 SGHAT, CDR2 FQNNGV.

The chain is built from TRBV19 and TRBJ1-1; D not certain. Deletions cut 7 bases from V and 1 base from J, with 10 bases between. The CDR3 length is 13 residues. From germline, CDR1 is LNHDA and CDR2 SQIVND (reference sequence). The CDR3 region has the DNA TGTGCCAGTACAGAACACCCGAACACTGAAGCTTTCTTT. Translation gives CASTEHPNTEAFF.

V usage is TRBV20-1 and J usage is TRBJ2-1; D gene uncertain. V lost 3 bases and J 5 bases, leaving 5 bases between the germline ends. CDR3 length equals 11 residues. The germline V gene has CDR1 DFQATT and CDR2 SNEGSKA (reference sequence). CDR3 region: CSASPHNEQFF. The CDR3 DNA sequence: TGCAGTGCTAGTCCCCACAATGAGCAGTTCTTC.

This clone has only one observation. This CDR3 is CASSLTGGPNTEAFF. The CDR3, as DNA: TGTGCCAGCAGCCTAACAGGGGGCCCGAACACTGAAGCTTTCTTT. The J gene is TRBJ1-1, the V gene TRBV11-2, with 9 bases matching TRBD1. Per the germline V gene, CDR1 is SGHAT and CDR2 is FQNNGV. V shed 5 bases and J 1 base; nucleotides not matched to a gene: 5. The CDR3 totals 15 residues.

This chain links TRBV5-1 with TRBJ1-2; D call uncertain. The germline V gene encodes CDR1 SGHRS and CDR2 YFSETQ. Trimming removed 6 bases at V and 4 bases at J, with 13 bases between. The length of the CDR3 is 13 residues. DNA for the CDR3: TGCGCCAGCAATGTAGACGGCTCCTATGGCTACACCTTC. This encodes CASNVDGSYGYTF.